This T cell receptor (beta chain) is drawn from a study of Graves' ophthalmopathy and Graves' hyperthyroidism. Study-level results: At 70.59% sensitivity and 72% to 75% specificity, the model predicted progression of the ophthalmopathy.

Trimming shortened V by 5 bases and J by 4 bases, and 11 bases separated the two germline ends. This CDR3 is built from 13 residues. Per the germline V gene, CDR1 is SGHAT and CDR2 is FQNNGV. Ineligible for inclusion were patients with other autoimmune diseases, uncontrolled infections, pregnancy or lactation. PBMCs were isolated from an approximately 9.4 ml sample of fresh peripheral blood. This clonotype was counted only a few times. Its matching antigen is unknown. As the template, RNA transcripts were used to amplify TCR beta CDR3 regions. A first-round RT-PCR used HTBI primers, followed by a second-round multiplex PCR. From the multiplex PCR reads, TCRdb called clonotypes with MiXCR, one entry per CDR3 protein. The table shows 300,000 to 450,000 distinct CDR3 sequences, with approximately 18% occurring only once.

V usage is TRBV11-2 and J usage is TRBJ1-2, with D hard to call. The specimen was peripheral blood. This TCR was sampled from an adult woman with stable Graves' hyperthyroidism. The CDR3 nucleotides read TGTGCCAGCAGCCAAGGCCGGTTCTATGGCTACACCTTC. It translates to CASSQGRFYGYTF.